The sequence of this T cell receptor (beta chain) was determined in a study of response to subunit inactivated influenza vaccine. The study's findings and limits: It was the authors' suggestion that each seasonal influenza vaccination recruits few new T cells.

From the RT-PCR reads, TCRdb called clonotypes with MiXCR, one entry per CDR3 protein. The repertoire holds about 520,000 distinct CDR3 sequences, with 9.5% to 13% as singletons. This clonotype was found a few times. As yet, its antigen is unknown. Sequencing used PBMCs from blood, obtained more than 35 days after vaccination. The TCR comes from a man aged 45-60 years who received an inactivated influenza vaccine.

The CDR3 loop is CASNEGTDTQYF. For the CDR3, the DNA is TGTGCCAGCAACGAAGGCACAGATACGCAGTATTTT. This chain uses TRBV5-6 with TRBJ2-3; D uncertain. V shed 6 bases and J shed 1 base, with 6 bases lying between them. The CDR3 sequence is 12 residues long. Germline-derived CDR1 and CDR2 are SGHDT and YYEEEE.